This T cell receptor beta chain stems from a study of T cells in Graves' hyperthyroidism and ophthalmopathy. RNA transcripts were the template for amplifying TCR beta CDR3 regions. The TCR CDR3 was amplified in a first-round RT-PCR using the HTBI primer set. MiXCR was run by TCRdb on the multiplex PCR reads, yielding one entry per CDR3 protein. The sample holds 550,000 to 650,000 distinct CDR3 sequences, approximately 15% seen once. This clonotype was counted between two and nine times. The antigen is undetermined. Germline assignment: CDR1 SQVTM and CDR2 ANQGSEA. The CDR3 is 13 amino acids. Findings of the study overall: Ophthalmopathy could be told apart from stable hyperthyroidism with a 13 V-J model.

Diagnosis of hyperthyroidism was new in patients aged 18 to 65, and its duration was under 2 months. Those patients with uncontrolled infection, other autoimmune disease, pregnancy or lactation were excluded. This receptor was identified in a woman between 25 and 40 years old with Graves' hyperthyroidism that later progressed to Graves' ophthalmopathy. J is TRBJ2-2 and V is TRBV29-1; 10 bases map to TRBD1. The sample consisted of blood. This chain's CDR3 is CRRGTGESGELFF. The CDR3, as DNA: TGCAGAAGGGGGACAGGGGAAAGCGGGGAGCTGTTTTTT.